The entry that follows covers one TCR beta chain sequence. This CDR3 comprises 14 residues. CDR1 is MDHEN and CDR2 is SYDVKM in the germline V gene. V was trimmed by 2 bases and J by 2 bases, leaving 7 bases between them. Sequencing was performed with immunoSEQ multiplex PCR; in TCRdb, only in-frame clones are kept and a portion is missing. Here the sample spans around 70,000 clones, roughly 90% being singletons. The data stem from a study of control samples from healthy donors and cancer patients. The origin of this receptor is a woman between 50 and 59 years old with colorectal cancer. This sequence joins TRBV28 and TRBJ1-5; D perhaps matches TRBD1 (5 bases). The sequencing sample was made of PBMCs. The CDR3 spells CASSLQGGNQPQHF. Here the CDR3 DNA reads TGTGCCAGCAGTTTACAGGGAGGCAATCAGCCCCAGCATTTT.